Listed below are T cell receptor beta chains from one sample, sequenced in a study of blood T cell repertoires in COVID-19. Profiling relied on immunoSEQ multiplex PCR, and the TCRdb table lists in-frame clones only, not all of them. This table holds more than 250,000 clones, approximately 91% found once. Sequenced input: peripheral blood. These receptor sequences come from a human donor in a cohort sampled during active COVID-19. Both conserved end residues are part of each CDR3. The order of the fields is V gene, J gene, clone size, D gene, CDR3 DNA, CDR3 protein. D genes are given only for firm matches. Not every row has a clone size; where given, it reads once, few, many or a size class.

>TRBV5-4|TRBJ2-7|once|TRBD1
TGTGCCAGCAGCTGGGACAGATCCTACGAGCAGTACTTC
CASSWDRSYEQYF
>TRBV7-3|TRBJ2-7|NA|NA
TGTGCCAGCAGCCCCAAGCCCCTCTACGAGCAGTACTTC
CASSPKPLYEQYF
>TRBV5-4|TRBJ2-7|NA|TRBD2
TGTGCCAGCAGCTTGGTAACGGGAGGGAGCTACGAGCAGTACTTC
CASSLVTGGSYEQYF
>TRBV6-5|TRBJ1-2|NA|NA
TGTGCCAGCTGGGGCCCCAACTATGGCTACACCTTC
CASWGPNYGYTF
>TRBV19|TRBJ2-3|NA|TRBD1
TGTGCCAGTAGTATTGGGGGGACAGGTCCGGGAGATACGCAGTATTTT
CASSIGGTGPGDTQYF
>TRBV7-2|TRBJ2-7|NA|TRBD2
TGTGCCAGCAGCTTAGTAACTGGGGGGGGTTCGTACGAGCAGTACTTC
CASSLVTGGGSYEQYF
>TRBV7-9|TRBJ1-1|once|NA
TGTGCCAGCAGCTCGAACAGGGAGAACACTGAAGCTTTCTTT
CASSSNRENTEAFF
>TRBV7-2|TRBJ2-7|NA|NA
TGTGCCAGCAGCGAGCGGCTGTCAGGTCAAGGTTACGAGCAGTACTTC
CASSERLSGQGYEQYF
>TRBV25-1|TRBJ2-7|once|TRBD1
TGTGCCAGCAGTGAACCCGGGACAGGGGGGCACGAGCAGTACTTC
CASSEPGTGGHEQYF
>TRBV6-5|TRBJ1-1|NA|NA
TGTGCCAGCAGTCCCCGGGCGGGTCTGAACACTGAAGCTTTCTTT
CASSPRAGLNTEAFF
>TRBV30|TRBJ1-5|NA|TRBD1
TGTGCCTGGAGTACAGGGGGGGCAGCCAATCAGCCCCAGCATTTT
CAWSTGGAANQPQHF
>TRBV6-2/TRBV6-3|TRBJ2-3|NA|NA
TGTGCCAGCAGTTACACCGCGGGGAGCACAGATACGCAGTATTTT
CASSYTAGSTDTQYF
>TRBV12-3/TRBV12-4|TRBJ2-7|NA|NA
TGTGCCAGCAGTTTAGCCACAGCCTACGAGCAGTACTTC
CASSLATAYEQYF
>TRBV12-3/TRBV12-4|TRBJ1-1|NA|NA
TGTGCCAGCAGTTTGACAGCGAACACTGAAGCTTTCTTT
CASSLTANTEAFF
>TRBV6-5|TRBJ2-5|NA|NA
TGTGCCAGCAGCTATGGGCTGAAAGAGACCCAGTACTTC
CASSYGLKETQYF
>TRBV5-1|TRBJ1-2|NA|TRBD1
TGCGCCAGCAGCTGGGGAGAAACACAGGGGGCAGATGGCTACACCTTC
CASSWGETQGADGYTF
>TRBV7-2|TRBJ1-6|NA|NA
TGTGCCAGCAGCTTAGGTACAGGGATGAATTCACCCCTCCACTTT
CASSLGTGMNSPLHF
>TRBV10-1|TRBJ2-1|once|NA
TGCGCCAGCAGTGACGGGAACGAGCAGTTCTTC
CASSDGNEQFF
>TRBV7-2|TRBJ2-5|NA|TRBD2
TGTGCCAGCAGCTTAGCACTAGCGGTCCAAGAGACCCAGTACTTC
CASSLALAVQETQYF
>TRBV5-1|TRBJ1-1|NA|TRBD1
TGCGCCAGCAGCAGCAGGGGGCACACTGAAGCTTTCTTT
CASSSRGHTEAFF
>TRBV28|TRBJ2-7|NA|NA
TGTGCCAGCAACTCCCCTCTCTGGGGGGTCGGCTACGAGCAGTACTTC
CASNSPLWGVGYEQYF
>TRBV7-9|TRBJ2-1|NA|TRBD2
TGTGCCAGCAGCCCAAGGACTAGCGGGGGGACTTTTTACAATGAGCAGTTCTTC
CASSPRTSGGTFYNEQFF
>TRBV30|TRBJ1-6|NA|NA
TGTGCCTGGAGTCGGGGGGGCCAGGGGAATTCACCCCTCCACTTT
CAWSRGGQGNSPLHF
>TRBV2|TRBJ1-5|NA|NA
TGTGCCAGCAGCTCAGGGGAAGATCAGCCCCAGCATTTT
CASSSGEDQPQHF
>TRBV6-5|TRBJ2-1|NA|TRBD1
TGTGCCAGCAGTTACGCCCAGGGGGAAGGCTACAATGAGCAGTTCTTC
CASSYAQGEGYNEQFF
>TRBV2|TRBJ2-1|NA|TRBD1
TGTGCCAGCAGTGAGGACAGGGAATGGGTCCTCAATGAGCAGTTCTTC
CASSEDREWVLNEQFF
>TRBV5-6|TRBJ2-7|once|TRBD1
TGTGCCAGCAGCCCCCTGGGACAGGGGGCGTTCTACGAGCAGTACTTC
CASSPLGQGAFYEQYF
>TRBV30|TRBJ1-2|NA|NA
TGTGCCTGGAGTCTCCGGACAGCTAACTATGGCTACACCTTC
CAWSLRTANYGYTF
>TRBV4-3|TRBJ2-7|NA|TRBD2
TGCGCCAGCAGCCACCAGACTAGCGGGGGTTACGAGCAGTACTTC
CASSHQTSGGYEQYF
>TRBV6-1|TRBJ1-5|NA|NA
TGTGCCAGCAGTGAAGAACTCGCCTCCCGGGATTTT
CASSEELASRDF
>TRBV7-6|TRBJ2-7|NA|NA
TGTGCCAGCCCACATTCCAATGACAGCAACTACGAGCAGTACTTC
CASPHSNDSNYEQYF
>TRBV7-8|TRBJ2-3|NA|TRBD2
TGTGCCAGCAGCTTTGTTAGCGGGGGAGGAACAGATACGCAGTATTTT
CASSFVSGGGTDTQYF
>TRBV9|TRBJ2-3|NA|TRBD2
TGTGCCAGCAGCCCTGGACTAGCTCAAGATACGCAGTATTTT
CASSPGLAQDTQYF
>TRBV29-1|TRBJ2-7|NA|TRBD1
TGCAGCGCCGAGGGGGGACAGGGGCACTACGAGCAGTACTTC
CSAEGGQGHYEQYF
>TRBV4-3|TRBJ1-2|NA|NA
TGCGCCAGCAGCCAAGATTTAAACGCGGAGGGTATTCATGGCTACACCTTC
CASSQDLNAEGIHGYTF
>TRBV14|TRBJ1-1|NA|NA
TGTGCCAGCAGCCAACTACAGGCAACTGAAGCTTTCTTT
CASSQLQATEAFF
>TRBV30|TRBJ1-5|NA|TRBD1
TGTGCCTGGAGTGGGGGGACAGGGGTCGCAGGTCAGCCCCAGCATTTT
CAWSGGTGVAGQPQHF
>TRBV5-8|TRBJ1-1|NA|NA
TGTGCCAGCAGTAAGGGCTATGGGGCAGGGACTGAAGCTTTCTTT
CASSKGYGAGTEAFF
>TRBV4-1|TRBJ2-3|NA|NA
TGCGCCAGCAGCCGCCGAACCCCAGGATCGACGACAGATACGCAGTATTTT
CASSRRTPGSTTDTQYF
>TRBV9|TRBJ2-7|NA|TRBD2
TGTGCCAGCAGCGTGATCGGACTAGCGGGTTACGAGCAGTACTTC
CASSVIGLAGYEQYF
>TRBV7-2|TRBJ1-2|once|NA
TGTGCCAGCAGCTTAGCCCCATTCTATGGCTACACCTTC
CASSLAPFYGYTF
>TRBV7-2|TRBJ2-7|NA|NA
TGTGCCAGCAGCTCTCCTTCCTACGAGCAGTACTTC
CASSSPSYEQYF
>TRBV6-5|TRBJ2-7|NA|TRBD1
TGTGCCAGCAGAGAGACAGGGAGCTACGAGCAGTACTTC
CASRETGSYEQYF
>TRBV6-6|TRBJ2-7|NA|TRBD2
TGTGCCAGCAGTTACCTAGCGGGATCCTACGAGCAGTACTTC
CASSYLAGSYEQYF
>TRBV27|TRBJ2-7|NA|NA
TGTGCCAGCAGTTTAAGAGGAAACTACGAGCAGTACTTC
CASSLRGNYEQYF
>TRBV7-2|TRBJ2-2|once|NA
TGTGCCAGCAGCCCCTGGCTAGCGCCGAGGGAGCTGTTTTTT
CASSPWLAPRELFF